This T cell receptor beta chain was retrieved from a study of cytomegalovirus exposure and HLA in healthy donors. Overall study results and limits: Later analysis showed TCR association rates varying by HLA locus, highest for DRB1 and lowest for HLA-C.

Unmatched junction bases numbered 9, after V lost 6 bases and J lost 5 bases. This CDR3 region has 16 residues. Per germline, CDR1 SQVTM and CDR2 ANQGSEA. The PCR was carried out with 60 Vbeta primers and 13 Jbeta primers. Clones were read by immunoSEQ multiplex PCR, and TCRdb kept only the in-frame ones, dropping some. Here the sample spans about 120,000 clones, 15% being singletons. As concerns this clone: Its cognate antigen is unknown.

V usage is TRBV29-1 and J usage is TRBJ2-1, with 14 bases matching TRBD2. The sample was PBMCs. The receptor's source is a woman between 18 and 30 years old in good health and CMV-seronegative. The CDR3 DNA reads TGCAGCGTCAAAGGGACTAGCGGGAGTACCCACAATGAGCAGTTCTTC. Its protein is CSVKGTSGSTHNEQFF.